This TCR beta chain was sequenced for a study of cytomegalovirus exposure and HLA in healthy donors. Notes on the study in general: The authors reported that TCR beta sequences could predict HLA-A and HLA-B alleles. These predictions were accurate for most subjects in the first cohort. Altogether, 160 or so TCR beta chains were recorded as cytomegalovirus-associated. Some V segments (TRBV6-2 and TRBV6-3 among them) were excluded as indistinguishable.

This clone was detected only a few times. Its specificity is not known. The CDR3 length is 14 residues. Trimming took 0 bases from V and 8 from J; bases not matched to a gene: 3. The germline V gene has CDR1 ENHRY and CDR2 SYGVKD. PCR employed 60 Vbeta and 13 Jbeta primers. Assay: immunoSEQ multiplex PCR; the TCRdb copy retains only in-frame clones and omits some. The sample carries about 110,000 clones, around three quarters recorded once. V gene TRBV10-3 combines with J gene TRBJ1-4; TRBD1 matches at 7 bases. Sequenced sample: PBMCs. This clonotype was obtained from a man younger than 45 in good health and CMV-seropositive. In DNA, the CDR3 is TGTGCCATCAGTGAGTCGAGGGGGCAAGAAAAACTGTTTTTT. Protein: CAISESRGQEKLFF.